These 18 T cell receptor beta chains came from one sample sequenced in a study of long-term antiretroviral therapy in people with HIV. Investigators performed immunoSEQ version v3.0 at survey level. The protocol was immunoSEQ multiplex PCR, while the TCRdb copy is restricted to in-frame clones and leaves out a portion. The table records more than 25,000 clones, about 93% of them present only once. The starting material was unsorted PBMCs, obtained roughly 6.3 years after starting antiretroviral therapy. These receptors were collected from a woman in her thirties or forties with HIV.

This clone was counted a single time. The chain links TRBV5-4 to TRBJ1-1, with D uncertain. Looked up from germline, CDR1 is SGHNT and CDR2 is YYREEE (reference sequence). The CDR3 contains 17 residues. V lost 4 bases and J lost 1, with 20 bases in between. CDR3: CASSPAGRWSPNTEAFF. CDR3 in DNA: TGTGCCAGCAGCCCTGCTGGGAGGTGGTCCCCGAACACTGAAGCTTTCTTT.

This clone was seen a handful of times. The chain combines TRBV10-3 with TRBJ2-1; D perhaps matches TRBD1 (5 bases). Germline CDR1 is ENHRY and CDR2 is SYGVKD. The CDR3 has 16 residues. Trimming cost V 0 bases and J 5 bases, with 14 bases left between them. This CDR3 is CAISESGHSVHNEQFF. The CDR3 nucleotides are TGTGCCATCAGTGAGTCTGGACACTCCGTCCACAATGAGCAGTTCTTC.

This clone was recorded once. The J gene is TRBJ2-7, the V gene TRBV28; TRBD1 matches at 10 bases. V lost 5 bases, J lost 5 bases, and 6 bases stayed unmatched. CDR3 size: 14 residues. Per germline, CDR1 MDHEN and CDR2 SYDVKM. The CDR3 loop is CASSPWTGGHEQYF. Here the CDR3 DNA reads TGTGCCAGCAGTCCCTGGACAGGGGGACACGAGCAGTACTTC. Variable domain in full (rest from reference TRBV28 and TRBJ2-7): DVKVTQSSRYLVKRTGEKVFLECVQDMDHENMFWYRQDPGLGLRLIYFSYDVKMKEKGDIPEGYSVSREKKERFSLILESASTNQTSMYLCASSPWTGGHEQYFGPGTRLTVT.

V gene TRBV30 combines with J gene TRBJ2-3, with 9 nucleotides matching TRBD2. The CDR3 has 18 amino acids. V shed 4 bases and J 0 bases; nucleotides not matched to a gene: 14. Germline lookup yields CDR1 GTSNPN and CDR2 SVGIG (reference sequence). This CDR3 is CAWKLSGGSFTSTDTQYF. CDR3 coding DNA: TGTGCCTGGAAACTGAGCGGGGGGTCTTTTACTAGCACAGATACGCAGTATTTT.

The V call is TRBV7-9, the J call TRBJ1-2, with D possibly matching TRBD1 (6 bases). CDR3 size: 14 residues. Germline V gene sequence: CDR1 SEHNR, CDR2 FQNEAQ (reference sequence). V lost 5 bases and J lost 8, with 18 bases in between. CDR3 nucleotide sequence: TGTGCCAGCAGCCTCTTCGGGGGGCAGGAAGGCTACACCTTC. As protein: CASSLFGGQEGYTF. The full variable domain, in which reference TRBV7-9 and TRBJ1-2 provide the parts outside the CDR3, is DTGVSQNPRHKITKRGQNVTFRCDPISEHNRLYWYRQTLGQGPEFLTYFQNEAQLEKSRLLSDRFSAERPKGSFSTLEIQRTEQGDSAMYLCASSLFGGQEGYTFGSGTRLTVV.

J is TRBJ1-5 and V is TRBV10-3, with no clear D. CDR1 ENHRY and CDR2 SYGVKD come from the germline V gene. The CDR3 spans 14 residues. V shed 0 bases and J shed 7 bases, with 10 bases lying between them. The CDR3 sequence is CAISESPGFQPQHF. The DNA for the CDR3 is TGTGCCATCAGTGAGTCGCCGGGGTTCCAGCCCCAGCATTTT.

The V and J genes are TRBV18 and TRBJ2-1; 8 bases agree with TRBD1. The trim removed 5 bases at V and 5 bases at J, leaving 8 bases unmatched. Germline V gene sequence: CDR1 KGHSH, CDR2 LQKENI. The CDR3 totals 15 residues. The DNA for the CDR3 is TGTGCCAGCTCAGGGGCGGACAGGGCCCACAATGAGCAGTTCTTC. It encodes CASSGADRAHNEQFF.

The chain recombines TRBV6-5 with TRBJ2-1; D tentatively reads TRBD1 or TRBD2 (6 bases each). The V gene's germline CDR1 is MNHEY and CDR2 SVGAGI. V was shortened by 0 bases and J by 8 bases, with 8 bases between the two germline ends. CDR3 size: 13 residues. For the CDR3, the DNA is TGTGCCAGCAGTTACTCTGGGGGGCATGAGCAGTTCTTC. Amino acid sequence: CASSYSGGHEQFF.

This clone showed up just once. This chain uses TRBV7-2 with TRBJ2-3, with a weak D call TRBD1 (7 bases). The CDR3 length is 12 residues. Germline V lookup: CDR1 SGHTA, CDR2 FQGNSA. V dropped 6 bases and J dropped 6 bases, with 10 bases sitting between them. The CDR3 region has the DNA TGTGCCAGCAGGGAGGGGGCTGATACGCAGTATTTT. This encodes CASREGADTQYF.

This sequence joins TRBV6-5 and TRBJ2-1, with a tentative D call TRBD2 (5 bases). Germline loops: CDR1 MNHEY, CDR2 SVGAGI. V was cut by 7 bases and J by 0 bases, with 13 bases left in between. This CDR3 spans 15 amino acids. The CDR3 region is CASIPGGSSYNEQFF. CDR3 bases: TGTGCCAGCATTCCAGGAGGCAGCTCCTACAATGAGCAGTTCTTC.

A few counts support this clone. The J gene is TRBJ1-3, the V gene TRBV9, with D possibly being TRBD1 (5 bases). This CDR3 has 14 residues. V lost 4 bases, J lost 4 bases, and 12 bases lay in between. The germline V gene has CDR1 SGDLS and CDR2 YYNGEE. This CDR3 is CASSQTWGGNTIYF. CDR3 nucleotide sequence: TGTGCCAGCAGCCAGACCTGGGGGGGAAACACCATATATTTT.

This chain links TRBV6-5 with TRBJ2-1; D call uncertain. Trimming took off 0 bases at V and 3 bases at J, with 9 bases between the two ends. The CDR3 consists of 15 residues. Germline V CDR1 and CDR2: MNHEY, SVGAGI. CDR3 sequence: CASSYSWQNYNEQFF. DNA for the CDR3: TGTGCCAGCAGTTACTCATGGCAGAACTACAATGAGCAGTTCTTC.

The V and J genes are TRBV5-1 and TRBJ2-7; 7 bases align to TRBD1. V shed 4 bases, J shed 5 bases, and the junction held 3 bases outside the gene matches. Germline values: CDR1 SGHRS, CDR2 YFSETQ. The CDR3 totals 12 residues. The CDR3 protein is CASSRTGDEQYF. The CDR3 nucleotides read TGCGCCAGCAGCCGCACAGGGGACGAGCAGTACTTC.

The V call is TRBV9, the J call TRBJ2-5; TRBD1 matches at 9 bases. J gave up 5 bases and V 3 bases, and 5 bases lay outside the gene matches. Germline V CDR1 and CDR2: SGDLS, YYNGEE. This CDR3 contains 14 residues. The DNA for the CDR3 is TGTGCCAGCAGCGCGGACAGGGGAACGGAGACCCAGTACTTC. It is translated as CASSADRGTETQYF.

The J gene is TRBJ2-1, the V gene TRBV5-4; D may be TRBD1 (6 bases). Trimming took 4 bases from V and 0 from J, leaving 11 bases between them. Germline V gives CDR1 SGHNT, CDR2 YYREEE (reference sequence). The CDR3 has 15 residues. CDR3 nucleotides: TGTGCCAGCAGCGGGGACACCAGCTCCTACAATGAGCAGTTCTTC. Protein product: CASSGDTSSYNEQFF.

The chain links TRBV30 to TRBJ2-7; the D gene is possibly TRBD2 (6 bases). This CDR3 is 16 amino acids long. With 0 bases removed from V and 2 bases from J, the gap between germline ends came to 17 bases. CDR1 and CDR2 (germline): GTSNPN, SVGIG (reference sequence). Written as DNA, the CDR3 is TGTGCCTGGAGTGTTTCTCAACGGGAGTTTACCTACGAGCAGTACTTC. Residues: CAWSVSQREFTYEQYF.

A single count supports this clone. CDR3 in amino acids: CASSLWATDNYGYTF. CDR3 bases: TGTGCCAGCAGCTTGTGGGCGACCGATAACTATGGCTACACCTTC. The gene calls are TRBV5-6 and TRBJ1-2; D unresolved. CDR3 length equals 15 residues. With 1 base removed from V and 1 base from J, the gap between germline ends came to 11 bases. The germline V gene has CDR1 SGHDT and CDR2 YYEEEE.

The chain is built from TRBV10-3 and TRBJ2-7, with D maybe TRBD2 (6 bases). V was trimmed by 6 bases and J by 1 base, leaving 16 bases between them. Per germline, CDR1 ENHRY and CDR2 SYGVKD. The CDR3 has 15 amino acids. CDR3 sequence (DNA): TGTGCCATCAGGGAACATGGGAGCGGGTCCTACGAGCAGTACTTC. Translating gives CAIREHGSGSYEQYF.